This TCR beta chain was obtained from a study of T cells in Graves' hyperthyroidism and ophthalmopathy. The CDR3 is 15 amino acids. Between the trimmed V and J ends, which lost 3 bases and 2 bases, there was a span of 12 bases. Germline V gene lookup returns CDR1 LNHDA and CDR2 SQIVND (reference sequence). Authors of the study amplified TCR beta CDR3 regions from RNA transcripts. HTBI primers drove first-round RT-PCR of the TCR CDR3. TCRdb called the multiplex PCR reads again in MiXCR, with one record for every CDR3 protein. The sample carries some 620,000 distinct CDR3 sequences, around 15% recorded once.

The receptor comes from a woman aged 25 to 45 with Graves' hyperthyroidism. The chain has TRBV19 and TRBJ2-3; weak D call: TRBD1 (7 bases). Sample: blood. The CDR3 DNA reads as TGTGCCAGTAGTATGGTGGAGGGGGCCACAGATACGCAGTATTTT. Translation gives CASSMVEGATDTQYF.